This is a list of T cell receptor beta chains from one sample in a study of blood T cell repertoires in COVID-19. Clones were sequenced by immunoSEQ multiplex PCR, and TCRdb holds only the in-frame ones, with some missing. The table has 160,000 or so clones, about 83% seen once; the top ten hold approximately 15%. The specimen was peripheral blood. The receptors here all came from a woman aged 80 or over with acute or convalescent COVID-19. Both conserved end residues are part of each CDR3. D genes are given only for firm matches. Only part of the rows carry a size: once, few, many, or a class if the clone is expanded.

-	TRBV2	-	TRBJ1-1	TGTGCCAGCGAAAAGACAGTTAACACTGAAGCTTTCTTT	CASEKTVNTEAFF
-	TRBV3-1/TRBV3-2	-	TRBJ1-2	TGTGCCAGCAGCCAAGGGGCAGGCTATGGCTACACCTTC	CASSQGAGYGYTF
-	TRBV6-5	-	TRBJ1-1	TGTGCCAGCAGTTACTCGGCAGGGAGGACTGAAGCTTTCTTT	CASSYSAGRTEAFF
-	TRBV12-5	-	TRBJ2-7	TGTGCTAGTGGTTTGGGGGGGCGGGCCCTGATCACCTACGAGCAGTACTTC	CASGLGGRALITYEQYF
-	TRBV7-2	few	TRBJ1-1	TGTGCCAGCAGCTTCGTCGCGGGGACGGGGAACACTGAAGCTTTCTTT	CASSFVAGTGNTEAFF
-	TRBV5-8	-	TRBJ1-5	TGTGCCAGCAGCTGGGGTGGGCGGGGGGATCAGCCCCAGCATTTT	CASSWGGRGDQPQHF
-	TRBV18	-	TRBJ1-5	TGTGCCAGCTCACCAAGTAGCGGTTGGGGTCAGCCCCAGCATTTT	CASSPSSGWGQPQHF
TRBD2	TRBV6-1	-	TRBJ2-1	TGTGCCAGCAGTGACGGACTAGCGGGAGTGTCCGTCAATGAGCAGTTCTTC	CASSDGLAGVSVNEQFF
-	TRBV20-1	-	TRBJ1-2	TGCAGTGCTAGAGTGGGAGGTGGCTACACCTTC	CSARVGGGYTF
-	TRBV7-8	-	TRBJ2-2	TGTGCCAGCAGCTTAGCTCTAGCAGCCGGGGAGCTGTTTTTT	CASSLALAAGELFF
TRBD1	TRBV2	-	TRBJ1-1	TGTGCCAGCAGGGTTGACAGGGACACTGAAGCTTTCTTT	CASRVDRDTEAFF
-	TRBV5-1	once	TRBJ2-3	TGCGCCAGCAGCCTCCTCAGAGCGACAGATACGCAGTATTTT	CASSLLRATDTQYF
-	TRBV5-1	once	TRBJ2-1	TGCGCCAGCAGCTTCACAGGGTCCTCCTACAATGAGCAGTTCTTC	CASSFTGSSYNEQFF
-	TRBV4-1	-	TRBJ2-2	TGCGCCAGCCGACCAGAGGAATCGTCCACCGGGGAGCTGTTTTTT	CASRPEESSTGELFF
TRBD2	TRBV18	many	TRBJ2-1	TGTGCCAGCTCATCCGGGACTAGCGGTTTAAATGAGCAGTTCTTC	CASSSGTSGLNEQFF
-	TRBV7-8	-	TRBJ1-5	TGTGCCAGCAGCTTAGCAAGCCGAAATCAGCCCCAGCATTTT	CASSLASRNQPQHF
TRBD1	TRBV18	-	TRBJ1-3	TGTGCCAGCTCACCAGAGGGGGCAGTTGGCTCTGGAAACACCATATATTTT	CASSPEGAVGSGNTIYF
-	TRBV4-1	-	TRBJ2-7	TGCGCCAGCAGCCAAGAGATAGTGGCAGGGCCCAGCTTCTTC	CASSQEIVAGPSFF
-	TRBV6-6	-	TRBJ1-1	TGTGCCAGCACCCGGGACCAGGGGGAAGCTTTCTTT	CASTRDQGEAFF
-	TRBV15	-	TRBJ1-1	TGTGCCACCAGCAGGGTCGACAGGGAAGCTTTCTTT	CATSRVDREAFF
-	TRBV5-1	-	TRBJ1-2	TGCGCCAGCAGCCCCGGTGGAGATTTGAATGGCTACACCTTC	CASSPGGDLNGYTF
TRBD1	TRBV19	-	TRBJ1-6	TGTGCCAGTTCCGACAGGGGGAATAATTCACCCCTCCACTTT	CASSDRGNNSPLHF
TRBD1	TRBV13	few	TRBJ1-2	TGTGCCAGCACTTCGGGACGGCTCAGCGACAGGGACTATGGCTACACCTTC	CASTSGRLSDRDYGYTF
-	TRBV18	-	TRBJ2-4	TGTGCCAGCTCACCACCTGGCAGGGTGTTGTTGGGGGCCAAAAACATTCAGTACTTC	CASSPPGRVLLGAKNIQYF
-	TRBV5-5	-	TRBJ1-5	TGTGCCAGCAGCTTGAGGGGGAGCAATCAGCCCCAGCATTTT	CASSLRGSNQPQHF
-	TRBV28	once	TRBJ1-6	TGTGCCAGCAGTTGGGAGCATAATTCACCCCTCCACTTT	CASSWEHNSPLHF
TRBD2	TRBV5-1	-	TRBJ2-7	TGCGCCAGCAGCTCGACTAGCGGGAGCCCCTACGAGCAGTACTTC	CASSSTSGSPYEQYF
TRBD2	TRBV5-1	-	TRBJ2-2	TGCGCCAGCAGCCAAGGGACTAGCGGGAACACCGGGGAGCTGTTTTTT	CASSQGTSGNTGELFF
TRBD1	TRBV5-1	-	TRBJ1-1	TGCGCCAGCAGCCCCGGGACAGGGGGCACTGAAGCTTTCTTT	CASSPGTGGTEAFF
TRBD1	TRBV5-1	-	TRBJ1-1	TGCGCCAGCAGCTTGGTTACAGGGGTGGGTGCTGAAGCTTTCTTT	CASSLVTGVGAEAFF
-	TRBV3-1/TRBV3-2	-	TRBJ1-5	TGTGCCAGCAGCCTCAATGGGCTTAGTCAGCCCCAGCATTTT	CASSLNGLSQPQHF
-	TRBV5-4	-	TRBJ1-5	TGTGCCAGCAGCTTGGAGAGGAAAGGTGAAGATCAGCCCCAGCATTTT	CASSLERKGEDQPQHF
-	TRBV18	few	TRBJ1-4	TGTGCCAGCACGCGGGCAACTAATGAAAAACTGTTTTTT	CASTRATNEKLFF
TRBD1	TRBV29-1	-	TRBJ1-1	TGCAGCGTTGAAGGCGCGACGACAGGGGCGGGCACTGAAGCTTTCTTT	CSVEGATTGAGTEAFF
-	TRBV11-2	-	TRBJ2-1	TGTGCCAGCAGCCGTAGCGGCAGCCCAGGGTACAATGAGCAGTTCTTC	CASSRSGSPGYNEQFF
TRBD1	TRBV5-1	-	TRBJ1-1	TGCGCCAGCAGCCCCGACCAAACAGGGGTTAACACTGAAGCTTTCTTT	CASSPDQTGVNTEAFF
-	TRBV12-3/TRBV12-4	-	TRBJ1-5	TGTGCCAGCAGCTTTCTGGTGAGACAGCCCCAGCATTTT	CASSFLVRQPQHF
-	TRBV6-2/TRBV6-3	-	TRBJ1-1	TGTGCCAGCAGCCCGACAGGATTAAAAGCTTTCTTT	CASSPTGLKAFF
-	TRBV6-5	once	TRBJ1-1	TGTGCCAGCATACCGGCAACTGGGAGCACTGAAGCTTTCTTT	CASIPATGSTEAFF
TRBD1	TRBV30	few	TRBJ2-1	TGTGCCTGGAATCCATGGGACAGACCCAATGAGCAGTTCTTC	CAWNPWDRPNEQFF
-	TRBV5-4	-	TRBJ1-1	TGTGCCAGCAGCTCGCACTACCAGTCTGAAGCTTTCTTT	CASSSHYQSEAFF
TRBD1	TRBV6-5	-	TRBJ2-7	TGTGCCAGCAGGGCAGGGGGCGGAAACTACGAGCAGTACTTC	CASRAGGGNYEQYF
-	TRBV12-3/TRBV12-4	-	TRBJ2-1	TGTGCCAGCAGTTTGCGGCGTGAGCAGTTCTTC	CASSLRREQFF
-	TRBV6-5	-	TRBJ1-5	TGTGCCAGCAGTTCAGGGTCTTCGGGTCAGCCCCAGCATTTT	CASSSGSSGQPQHF
-	TRBV16	-	TRBJ1-1	TGTGCCAGCAGAAAATTTAAAGGCCTTTCCAAAGGGGTCACTGAAGCTTTCTTT	CASRKFKGLSKGVTEAFF
-	TRBV19	few	TRBJ1-5	TGTGCCAGTAGTATGGGGGGTCTTAATCAGCCCCAGCATTTT	CASSMGGLNQPQHF
-	TRBV28	-	TRBJ1-4	TGTGCCAGCAGGCCCACCGGGGTTAATGAAAAACTGTTTTTT	CASRPTGVNEKLFF
TRBD1	TRBV2	-	TRBJ1-5	TGTGCCAGCAGTGTGGAGACAGGGGGCAATCAGCCCCAGCATTTT	CASSVETGGNQPQHF
TRBD1	TRBV6-5	-	TRBJ1-2	TGTGCCAGCAGTTATGACAGGGACTATGGCTACACCTTC	CASSYDRDYGYTF
TRBD1	TRBV2	once	TRBJ1-4	TGTGCCAGCAGTCGACAGGGGATTAATGAAAAACTGTTTTTT	CASSRQGINEKLFF
TRBD1	TRBV7-2	-	TRBJ2-5	TGTGCCAGCAGCGCCGCGACAGGGATGGAGACCCAGTACTTC	CASSAATGMETQYF
-	TRBV7-9	few	TRBJ1-2	TGTGCCAGCAGCTTAGTCGAACAAAACTATGGCTACACCTTC	CASSLVEQNYGYTF